This is a list of T cell receptor beta chains from one sample in a study of T cell repertoires in cytomegalovirus infection. TCRdb analysed the reads with MiXCR anew, one entry per CDR3 protein. The data show 170,000 or so distinct CDR3 sequences, around 15% seen once. Sequencing was carried out using PBMCs. Source of these receptors: a human donor in good health (CMV status not recorded). Some clones in this sample may be carry-over from other donors' samples. Both conserved end residues are part of each CDR3. A D gene is named only where the DNA matches it firmly. Size values are once, few and many counts, or a class for expanded clones, and some rows have none.

D	size	V	J	DNA	CDR3
NA	many	TRBV6-6	TRBJ2-3	TGTGCCAGCAGTTACTCTCCGGCCACAGATACGCAGTATTTT	CASSYSPATDTQYF
NA	NA	TRBV20-1	TRBJ1-1	TGCAGCCTCGGGCCTTACTCTGGAGCTTTCTTT	CSLGPYSGAFF
NA	many	TRBV6-2/TRBV6-3	TRBJ2-1	TGTGCCAGCAGTTACCCAGTACGCAATGAGCAGTTCTTC	CASSYPVRNEQFF
TRBD2	NA	TRBV7-3	TRBJ2-1	TGTGCCAGCAGCCCCAGACTAGCGGGGAACAATGAGCAGTTCTTC	CASSPRLAGNNEQFF
NA	many	TRBV7-2	TRBJ2-5	TGTGCCAGCAGCTTAGATACAGGATTTTTGGAGACCCAGTACTTC	CASSLDTGFLETQYF
TRBD2	many	TRBV7-2	TRBJ2-7	TGTGCCAGCAGCTTAGCGCCTGACCTAGCGGGCCTTTCCTACGAGCAGTACTTC	CASSLAPDLAGLSYEQYF
NA	NA	TRBV27	TRBJ1-1	TGTGCCAGCAGTTTTATCGCTCAAGGACATTTCAACACTGAAGCTTTCTTT	CASSFIAQGHFNTEAFF
TRBD2	many	TRBV28	TRBJ2-1	TGTGCCAGCAGTTTCTTGGCTAGCGGGAGGAATGAGCAGTTCTTC	CASSFLASGRNEQFF
NA	NA	TRBV28	TRBJ2-5	TGTGCCAGCAGTGCAACATCAGGGGTCCGATCCAAAGAGACCCAGTACTTC	CASSATSGVRSKETQYF
NA	few	TRBV15	TRBJ1-6	TGTGCCACCAGCAGAGCCGGGGGACCACTCCACTTT	CATSRAGGPLHF
NA	many	TRBV4-2	TRBJ1-5	TGTGCCAGCAGCCAAGAGGGTCAACAGCCCCAGCATTTT	CASSQEGQQPQHF
TRBD2	many	TRBV7-2	TRBJ2-3	TGTGCCAGCGCGGGGGCAGATACGCAGTATTTT	CASAGADTQYF
NA	few	TRBV25-1	TRBJ1-1	TGTGCCAGCAGTGTTACTACAGGGTTCACTGAAGCTTTCTTT	CASSVTTGFTEAFF
NA	few	TRBV7-6	TRBJ2-5	TGTGCCAGCAGCTTAGGATCTGGGGGCCCGCGGACCCAGTACTTC	CASSLGSGGPRTQYF
TRBD1	many	TRBV25-1	TRBJ1-4	TGTGCCAGCAGCCCTGGGACAGCCCGAATTAATGAAAAACTGTTTTTT	CASSPGTARINEKLFF
NA	few	TRBV6-1	TRBJ2-1	TGTGCCCTTGGCGGAGGGCGTAATTATGAGCAGTTCTTC	CALGGGRNYEQFF
NA	NA	TRBV19	TRBJ1-1	TGTGCCAGTAGAGACAAGAACACTGAAGCTTTCTTT	CASRDKNTEAFF
NA	NA	TRBV6-2/TRBV6-3	TRBJ1-1	TGTGCCAGCAGTTACCCGTTCACTGAAGCTTTCTTT	CASSYPFTEAFF
NA	NA	TRBV18	TRBJ2-1	TGTGCCAGCTCACCGTACCCGAACAGGGACTCCTACAATGAGCAGTTCTTC	CASSPYPNRDSYNEQFF
TRBD1	many	TRBV12-3/TRBV12-4	TRBJ2-7	TGTGCCAGCAGTTTACCCTGGACAGGGACCTACGAGCAGTACTTC	CASSLPWTGTYEQYF
NA	few	TRBV9	TRBJ1-5	TGTGCCAGCAGCGTAGACGCGGGGGCCAATCAGCCCCAGCATTTT	CASSVDAGANQPQHF
TRBD2	once	TRBV14	TRBJ2-1	TGTGCCAGCAGCCAAAAGAATAGCGGGGTGGGTATCGAGCAGTTCTTC	CASSQKNSGVGIEQFF
NA	few	TRBV6-5	TRBJ2-7	TGTGCCAGCAGTCCGGGGAGCGAGCAGTACTTC	CASSPGSEQYF
NA	many	TRBV7-6	TRBJ2-7	TGTGCCAGCAGCTTAGGTCCAGGGTACGAGCAGTACTTC	CASSLGPGYEQYF
NA	many	TRBV24-1	TRBJ2-1	TGTGCCACCGAGACGGAGGGATACAATGAGCAGTTCTTC	CATETEGYNEQFF
NA	many	TRBV7-8	TRBJ2-2	TGTGCCAGCAGCTTAGCGTCGTACGGGGAGCTGTTTTTT	CASSLASYGELFF
NA	NA	TRBV28	TRBJ1-2	TGTGCCAGCAGTTCGGGAGGGGTACGATATGGCTACACCTTC	CASSSGGVRYGYTF
NA	many	TRBV7-2	TRBJ1-5	TGTGCCAGCAGCTTCGCTAACCCGAATCAGCCCCAGCATTTT	CASSFANPNQPQHF
NA	many	TRBV5-6	TRBJ1-1	TGTGCCAGCAGCCGGCCCTACAGCCTGAACACTGAAGCTTTCTTT	CASSRPYSLNTEAFF
NA	few	TRBV14	TRBJ2-3	TGTGCCAGCAGCCGGTTTCAGGCAGATACGCAGTATTTT	CASSRFQADTQYF
NA	many	TRBV7-2	TRBJ1-2	TGTGCCAGCAGCTTGGTTGGCCAGGGCGGCTACACCTTC	CASSLVGQGGYTF
NA	many	TRBV28	TRBJ1-5	TGTGCCAGTCTAGGGGTTAGGAGTCAGCCCCAGCATTTT	CASLGVRSQPQHF
NA	many	TRBV7-2	TRBJ2-2	TGTGCCAGCAGCTTAGGGAGCGGCCGGTCCGGGGAGCTGTTTTTT	CASSLGSGRSGELFF
TRBD2	few	TRBV29-1	TRBJ2-7	TGCAGCGTTGAAGTTAGCGGGGGACTCTACGAGCAGTACTTC	CSVEVSGGLYEQYF
NA	many	TRBV11-3	TRBJ2-7	TGTGCCAGCAGCCCTGGAGGAACAACCTCCTACGAGCAGTACTTC	CASSPGGTTSYEQYF
NA	few	TRBV20-1	TRBJ1-5	TGCAGTGCTAGCAGGGAGACAGGCAATCAGCCCCAGCATTTT	CSASRETGNQPQHF
TRBD1	many	TRBV6-5	TRBJ1-2	TGTGCCAGCAGTTACTGGACAGGGGCCGGCTACACCTTC	CASSYWTGAGYTF
NA	many	TRBV7-2	TRBJ1-1	TGTGCCAGCAGCTTCAGGGTCTCCCTTGAAGCTTTCTTT	CASSFRVSLEAFF
NA	NA	TRBV11-3	TRBJ2-1	TGTGCCAGCAGCTTAGAGACCAATGAGCAGTTCTTC	CASSLETNEQFF
NA	NA	TRBV4-1	TRBJ2-1	TGCGCCAGCAGCATAGGTCCGGGTAGCTCCTACAATGAGCAGTTCTTC	CASSIGPGSSYNEQFF
NA	NA	TRBV6-5	TRBJ2-7	TGTGCCAGCAGTTTCGGGACATTCTCCTACGAGCAGTACTTC	CASSFGTFSYEQYF
TRBD2	NA	TRBV4-2	TRBJ2-2	TGTGCCAGCAGCCAAACGGGACTAGCGGACAACACCGAGGAGCTGTTTTTT	CASSQTGLADNTEELFF
TRBD1	many	TRBV29-1	TRBJ2-5	TGCAGCGTTAAACCGGGACAGAGCCAAGAGACCCAGTACTTC	CSVKPGQSQETQYF
NA	NA	TRBV14	TRBJ2-7	TGTGCCAGCAGCCCACGGGGGCGAGAAGGGGAGCAGTACTTC	CASSPRGREGEQYF
NA	few	TRBV15	TRBJ1-2	TGTGCCACCAGCAGAGACCGTAACGCCGGGACACTCTATGGCTACACCTTC	CATSRDRNAGTLYGYTF
NA	NA	TRBV14	TRBJ2-2	TGTGCCAGCAAGGGGCCGTTCCTAAACGGGGAGCTGTTTTTT	CASKGPFLNGELFF
NA	NA	TRBV7-9	TRBJ1-5	TGTGCCAGCAGCTTAGTCCCGAACCAGCCCCAGCATTTT	CASSLVPNQPQHF